This T cell receptor (beta chain) comes out of a study of cytomegalovirus exposure and HLA in healthy donors. Regarding the study as a whole: Most TCR sequences were rare, but some public TCRs occurred in many donors.

Profiling relied on immunoSEQ multiplex PCR, and the TCRdb table lists in-frame clones only, not all of them. The data show over 150,000 clones, around 90% seen once. V shed 1 base and J shed 5 bases, with 14 bases lying between them. The CDR3 has 16 residues. CDR1 and CDR2 from the germline V gene are SGHAT and FQNNGV. Comments on this clone: Its antigen is not known.

This TCR was sampled from a woman aged 18 to 35 in good health and CMV-seropositive. Sequencing input: PBMCs. The chain has TRBV11-2 and TRBJ2-2; D not certain. CDR3 DNA: TGTGCCAGCAGCTTAGGCCAGCGAAGTAGGACCGGGGAGCTGTTTTTT. Amino acids: CASSLGQRSRTGELFF.